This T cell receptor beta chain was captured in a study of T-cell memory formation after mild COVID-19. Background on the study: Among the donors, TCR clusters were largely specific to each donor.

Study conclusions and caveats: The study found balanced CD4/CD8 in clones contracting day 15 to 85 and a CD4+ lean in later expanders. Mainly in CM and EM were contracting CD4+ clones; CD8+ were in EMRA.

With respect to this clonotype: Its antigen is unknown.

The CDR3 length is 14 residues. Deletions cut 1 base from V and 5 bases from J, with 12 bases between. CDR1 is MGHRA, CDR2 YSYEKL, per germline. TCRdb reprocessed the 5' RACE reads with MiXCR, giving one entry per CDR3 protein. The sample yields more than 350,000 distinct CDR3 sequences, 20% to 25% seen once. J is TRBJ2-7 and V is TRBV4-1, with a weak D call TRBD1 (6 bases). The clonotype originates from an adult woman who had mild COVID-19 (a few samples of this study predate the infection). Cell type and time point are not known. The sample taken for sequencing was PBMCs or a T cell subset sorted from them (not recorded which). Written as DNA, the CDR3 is TGCGCCAGCAGCCAAGTTGTCACAGGGAACGAGCAGTACTTC. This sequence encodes CASSQVVTGNEQYF.